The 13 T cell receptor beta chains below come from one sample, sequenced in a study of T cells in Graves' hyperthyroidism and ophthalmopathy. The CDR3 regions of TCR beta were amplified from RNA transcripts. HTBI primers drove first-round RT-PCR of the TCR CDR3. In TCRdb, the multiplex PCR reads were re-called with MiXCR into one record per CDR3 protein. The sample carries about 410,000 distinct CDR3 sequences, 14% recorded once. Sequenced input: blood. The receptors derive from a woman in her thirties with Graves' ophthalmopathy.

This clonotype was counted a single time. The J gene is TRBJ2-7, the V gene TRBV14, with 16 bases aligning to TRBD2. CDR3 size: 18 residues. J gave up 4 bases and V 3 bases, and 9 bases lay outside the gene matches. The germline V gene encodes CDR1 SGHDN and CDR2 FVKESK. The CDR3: CASSQDRGLAGGRYEQYF. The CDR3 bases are TGTGCCAGCAGCCAGGACCGGGGACTAGCGGGGGGGCGATACGAGCAGTACTTC.

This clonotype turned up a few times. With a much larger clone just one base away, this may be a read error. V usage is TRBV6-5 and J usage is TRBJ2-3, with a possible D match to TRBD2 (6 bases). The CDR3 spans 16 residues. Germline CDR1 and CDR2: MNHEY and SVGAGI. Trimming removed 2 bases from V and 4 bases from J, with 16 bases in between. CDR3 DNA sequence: TGTGCCAGCAGTTACCTAAAGGCGGGGCCCTCAGATACGCAGTATTTT. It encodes CASSYLKAGPSDTQYF.

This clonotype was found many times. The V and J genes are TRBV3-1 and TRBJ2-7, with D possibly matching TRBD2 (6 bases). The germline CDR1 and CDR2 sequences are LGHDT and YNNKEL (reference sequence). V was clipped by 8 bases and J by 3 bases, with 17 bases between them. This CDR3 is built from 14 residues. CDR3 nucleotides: TGTGCCAGCGGTGCGAAGGACTACATCTACGAGCAGTACTTC. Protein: CASGAKDYIYEQYF.

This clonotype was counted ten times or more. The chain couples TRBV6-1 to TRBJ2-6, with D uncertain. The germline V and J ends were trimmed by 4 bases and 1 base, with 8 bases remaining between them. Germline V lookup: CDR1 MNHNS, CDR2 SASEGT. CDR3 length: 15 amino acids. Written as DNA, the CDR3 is TGTGCCAGCAGTGGAGACCCTTCTGGGGCCAACGTCCTGACTTTC. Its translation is CASSGDPSGANVLTF.

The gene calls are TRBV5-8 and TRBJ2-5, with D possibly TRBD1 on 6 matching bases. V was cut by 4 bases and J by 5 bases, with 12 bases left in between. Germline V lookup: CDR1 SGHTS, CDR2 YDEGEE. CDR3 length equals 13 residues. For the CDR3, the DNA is TGTGCCAGCAGCACTGACAGGACGGAGACCCAGTACTTC. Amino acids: CASSTDRTETQYF.

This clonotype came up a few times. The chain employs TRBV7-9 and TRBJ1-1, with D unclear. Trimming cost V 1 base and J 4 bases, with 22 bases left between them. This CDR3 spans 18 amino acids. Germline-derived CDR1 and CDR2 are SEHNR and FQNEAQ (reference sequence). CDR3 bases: TGTGCCAGCAGCTTAGGTTCTTTGAGGGAGGGAACCGTCACTGAAGCTTTCTTT. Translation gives CASSLGSLREGTVTEAFF.

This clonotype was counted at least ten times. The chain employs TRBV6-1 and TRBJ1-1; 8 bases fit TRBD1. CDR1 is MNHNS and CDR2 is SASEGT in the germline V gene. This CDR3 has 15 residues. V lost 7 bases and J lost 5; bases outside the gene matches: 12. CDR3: CASTPRRTGRTEAFF. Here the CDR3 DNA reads TGTGCCAGCACCCCCCGCCGGACAGGGAGGACTGAAGCTTTCTTT.

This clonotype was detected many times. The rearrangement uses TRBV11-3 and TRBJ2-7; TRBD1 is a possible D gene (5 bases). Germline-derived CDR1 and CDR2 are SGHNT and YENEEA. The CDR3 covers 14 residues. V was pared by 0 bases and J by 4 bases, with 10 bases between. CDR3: CASSLDLRGYEQYF. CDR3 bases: TGTGCCAGCAGCTTAGATTTAAGGGGTTACGAGCAGTACTTC.

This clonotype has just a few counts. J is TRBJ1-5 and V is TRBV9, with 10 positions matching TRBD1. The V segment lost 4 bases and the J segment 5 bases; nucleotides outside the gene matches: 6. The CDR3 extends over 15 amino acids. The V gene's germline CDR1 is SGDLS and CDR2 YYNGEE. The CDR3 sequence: CASSPATGGHQPQHF. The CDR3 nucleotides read TGTGCCAGCAGCCCCGCGACAGGGGGCCATCAGCCCCAGCATTTT.

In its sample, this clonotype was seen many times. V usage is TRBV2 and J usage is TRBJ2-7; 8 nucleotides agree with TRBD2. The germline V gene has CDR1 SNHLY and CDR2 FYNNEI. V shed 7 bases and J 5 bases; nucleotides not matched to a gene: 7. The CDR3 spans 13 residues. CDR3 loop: CASTTSVGNEQYF. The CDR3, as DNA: TGTGCCAGCACGACTAGCGTGGGAAACGAGCAGTACTTC.

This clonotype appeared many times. The chain's CDR3 is CASRRELAGSTDTQYF. CDR3 bases: TGTGCCAGTAGAAGGGAACTAGCGGGGTCCACAGATACGCAGTATTTT. The chain uses TRBV19 and TRBJ2-3, with 10 bases identical to TRBD2. The CDR3 is 16 residues long. Germline values: CDR1 LNHDA, CDR2 SQIVND (reference sequence). With 6 bases clipped from V and 2 bases from J, the junction kept 8 bases outside the gene matches.

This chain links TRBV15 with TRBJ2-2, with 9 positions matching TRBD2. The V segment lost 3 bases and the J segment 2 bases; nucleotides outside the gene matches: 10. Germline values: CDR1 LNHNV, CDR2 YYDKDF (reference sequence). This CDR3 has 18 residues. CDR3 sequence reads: CATSSPLARGGNTGELFF. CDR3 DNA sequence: TGTGCCACCAGCAGCCCCTTAGCGCGGGGGGGAAACACCGGGGAGCTGTTTTTT.

CDR3 sequence reads: CASRPGGLYNEQFF. For the CDR3, the DNA is TGTGCCAGCCGGCCGGGGGGGCTTTACAATGAGCAGTTCTTC. The genes are TRBV6-1 and TRBJ2-1; 8 nucleotides agree with TRBD2. Trimming removed 8 bases from V and 4 bases from J; junction bases left unmatched: 7. This CDR3 has 14 amino acids. The V gene's germline CDR1 is MNHNS and CDR2 SASEGT.